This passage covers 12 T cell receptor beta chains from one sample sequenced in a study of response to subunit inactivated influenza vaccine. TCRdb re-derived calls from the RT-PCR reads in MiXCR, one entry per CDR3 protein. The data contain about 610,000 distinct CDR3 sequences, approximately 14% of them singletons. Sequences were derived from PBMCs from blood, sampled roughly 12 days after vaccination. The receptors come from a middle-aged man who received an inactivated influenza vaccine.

CDR3 region: CASSPGTGTGNTYNEQFF. For the CDR3, the DNA is TGTGCCAGCAGTCCCGGGACAGGGACCGGGAATACCTACAATGAGCAGTTCTTC. The chain uses TRBV11-3 and TRBJ2-1, with TRBD1 matching 9 bases. Trimming removed 6 bases from V and 2 bases from J; junction bases left unmatched: 14. From germline, CDR1 is SGHNT and CDR2 YENEEA. The CDR3 consists of 18 residues.

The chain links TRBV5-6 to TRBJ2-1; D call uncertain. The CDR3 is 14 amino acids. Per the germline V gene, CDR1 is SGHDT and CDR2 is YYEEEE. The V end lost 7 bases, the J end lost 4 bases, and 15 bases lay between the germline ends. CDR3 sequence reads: CASCPLSRYNEQFF. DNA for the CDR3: TGTGCCAGCTGTCCACTTAGCAGGTACAATGAGCAGTTCTTC.

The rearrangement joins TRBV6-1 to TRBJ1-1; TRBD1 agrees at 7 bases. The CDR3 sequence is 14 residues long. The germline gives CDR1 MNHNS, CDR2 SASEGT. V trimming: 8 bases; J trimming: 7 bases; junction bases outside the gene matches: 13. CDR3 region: CASDQTGVPLEAFF. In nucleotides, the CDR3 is TGTGCCAGCGACCAAACAGGGGTTCCCCTTGAAGCTTTCTTT.

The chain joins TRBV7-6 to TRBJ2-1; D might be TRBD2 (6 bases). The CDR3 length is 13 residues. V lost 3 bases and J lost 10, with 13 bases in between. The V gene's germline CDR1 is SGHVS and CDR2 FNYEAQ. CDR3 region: CASSLYRSGEQFF. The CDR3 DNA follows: TGTGCCAGCAGCTTGTACAGGAGCGGGGAGCAGTTCTTC.

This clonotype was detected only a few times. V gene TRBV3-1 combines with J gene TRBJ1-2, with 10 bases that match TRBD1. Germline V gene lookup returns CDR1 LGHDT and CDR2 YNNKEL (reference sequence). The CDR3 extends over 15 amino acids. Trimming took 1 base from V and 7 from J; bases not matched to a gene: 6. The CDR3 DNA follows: TGTGCCAGCAGCCAAGTGGGACAGGGGAGCGGTGGCTACACCTTC. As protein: CASSQVGQGSGGYTF.

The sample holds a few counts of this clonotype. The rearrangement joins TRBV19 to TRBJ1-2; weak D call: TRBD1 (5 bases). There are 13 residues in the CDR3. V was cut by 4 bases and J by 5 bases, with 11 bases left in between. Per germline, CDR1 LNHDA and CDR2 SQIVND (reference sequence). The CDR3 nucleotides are TGTGCCAGTAGTACCTTCGACAGTTATGGCTACACCTTC. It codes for CASSTFDSYGYTF.

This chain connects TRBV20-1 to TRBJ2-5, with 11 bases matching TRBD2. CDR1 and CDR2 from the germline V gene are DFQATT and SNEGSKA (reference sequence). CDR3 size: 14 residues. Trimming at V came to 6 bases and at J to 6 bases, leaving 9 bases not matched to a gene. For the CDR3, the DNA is TGCAGTGCGGAGACTAGCGGGGCCAGGAAGACCCAGTACTTC. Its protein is CSAETSGARKTQYF.

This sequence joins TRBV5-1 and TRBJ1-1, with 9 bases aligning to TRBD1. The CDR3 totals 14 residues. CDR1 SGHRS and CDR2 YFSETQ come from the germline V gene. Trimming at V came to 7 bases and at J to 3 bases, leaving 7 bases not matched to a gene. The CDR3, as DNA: TGCGCCAGCGGACTGGGACAGGGAGACACTGAAGCTTTCTTT. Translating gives CASGLGQGDTEAFF. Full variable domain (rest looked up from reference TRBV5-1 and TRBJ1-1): KAGVTQTPRYLIKTRGQQVTLSCSPISGHRSVSWYQQTPGQGLQFLFEYFSETQRNKGNFPGRFSGRQFSNSRSEMNVSTLELGDSALYLCASGLGQGDTEAFFGQGTRLTVV.

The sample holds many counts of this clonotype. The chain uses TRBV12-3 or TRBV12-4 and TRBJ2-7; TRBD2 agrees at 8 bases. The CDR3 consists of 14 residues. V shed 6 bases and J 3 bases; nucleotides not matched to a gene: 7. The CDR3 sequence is CASSFGGGSYEQYF. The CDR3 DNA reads TGTGCCAGCAGCTTCGGCGGGGGGAGCTACGAGCAGTACTTC.

CDR3 nucleotide sequence: TGTGCCAGCTCCGGACTAGCGAACATGGATACGCAGTATTTT. Translating gives CASSGLANMDTQYF. The chain recombines TRBV28 with TRBJ2-3, with 9 bases fitting TRBD2. J was trimmed by 6 bases and V by 8 bases; bases with no gene match: 9. This CDR3 region has 14 residues. CDR1 is MDHEN and CDR2 is SYDVKM in the germline V gene. The full variable domain, with the rest looked up from reference TRBV28 and TRBJ2-3, is DVKVTQSSRYLVKRTGEKVFLECVQDMDHENMFWYRQDPGLGLRLIYFSYDVKMKEKGDIPEGYSVSREKKERFSLILESASTNQTSMYLCASSGLANMDTQYFGPGTRLTVL.

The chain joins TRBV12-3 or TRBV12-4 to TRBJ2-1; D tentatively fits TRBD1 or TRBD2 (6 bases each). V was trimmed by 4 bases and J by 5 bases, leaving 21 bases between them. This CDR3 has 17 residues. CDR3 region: CASSSPRGVEGHNEQFF. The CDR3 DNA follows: TGTGCCAGCAGTTCCCCGAGGGGGGTTGAGGGCCACAATGAGCAGTTCTTC.

Here the CDR3 DNA reads TGTGCCATCAGTGAGGGGGGGCTGAGCTCCTACGAGCAGTACTTC. Translating it yields CAISEGGLSSYEQYF. The chain carries TRBV10-3 and TRBJ2-7, with D perhaps TRBD1 or TRBD2 (6 bases each). This CDR3 comprises 15 residues. Germline V lookup: CDR1 ENHRY, CDR2 SYGVKD. V gave up 2 bases and J gave up 0 bases, with 11 bases separating them.